The 21 T cell receptor beta chains below were found in one sample sequenced in a study of shared clonotypes between healthy human individuals. Assay: immunoSEQ multiplex PCR; the TCRdb copy retains only in-frame clones and omits some. In the table there are roughly 1.4 million clones, approximately 98.5% of which are singletons. Input material: naive CD4+ T cells sorted from blood. The sample's subset: CD45RA+ positively selected. These receptors were taken from a man in his thirties or forties in good health.

As concerns this clone: The identical CDR3 is also encoded by other nucleotide sequences in the sample. DNA of the CDR3: TGTGCCAGCAGCGTTTTAGCGGGAAACACCGGGGAGCTGTTTTTT. This gives the protein CASSVLAGNTGELFF. The chain carries TRBV9 and TRBJ2-2, with 8 bases matching TRBD2. This CDR3 comprises 15 residues. Germline trimming cut 2 bases from V and 2 bases from J; bases unmatched to any gene: 2. CDR1 and CDR2 from the germline V gene are SGDLS and YYNGEE.

This chain uses TRBV5-1 with TRBJ2-5, with D unresolved. CDR1 is SGHRS, CDR2 YFSETQ, per germline. This CDR3 contains 14 residues. Trimming took off 0 bases at V and 4 bases at J, with 10 bases between the two ends. This CDR3 reads CASSLANRVETQYF. As DNA, the CDR3 is TGCGCCAGCAGCTTGGCTAACCGTGTAGAGACCCAGTACTTC.

The chain links TRBV7-6 to TRBJ2-1; TRBD2 agrees at 9 bases. The germline CDR1 and CDR2 sequences are SGHVS and FNYEAQ. V was clipped by 3 bases and J by 9 bases; unmatched bases: 12. The CDR3 contains 16 residues. As DNA, the CDR3 is TGTGCCAGCAGCTTGGGCTCGGGACTAGCAGTCAGTGAGCAGTTCTTC. The encoded protein is CASSLGSGLAVSEQFF.

The chain combines TRBV4-2 with TRBJ1-5; D is possibly TRBD1 (6 bases). The V end was cut by 4 bases, the J end by 4 bases, with 11 bases between. Germline CDR1 LGHNA, CDR2 YNFKEQ. There are 14 residues in the CDR3. This CDR3 reads CASSPDSSNQPQHF. In DNA, the CDR3 is TGTGCCAGCAGCCCGGACAGTTCAAATCAGCCCCAGCATTTT.

The chain uses TRBV5-4 and TRBJ2-7, with D possibly TRBD2 on 5 matching bases. Germline loops: CDR1 SGHNT, CDR2 YYREEE (reference sequence). The CDR3 consists of 15 residues. Trimming pared 0 bases from V and 0 bases from J, leaving 10 bases between. The CDR3 loop is CASSLVSGFSYEQYF. CDR3 bases: TGTGCCAGCAGCTTGGTTTCGGGATTCTCCTACGAGCAGTACTTC.

This clone was detected once. The chain joins TRBV5-1 to TRBJ1-4; possibly TRBD1 for D (5 bases). The V end was cut by 0 bases, the J end by 8 bases, with 14 bases between. Per the germline V gene, CDR1 is SGHRS and CDR2 is YFSETQ. There are 15 residues in the CDR3. Here the CDR3 reads CASSLAGTVGEKLFF. DNA of the CDR3: TGCGCCAGCAGCTTGGCCGGGACGGTGGGAGAAAAACTGTTTTTT. Looking up the rest from reference TRBV5-1 and TRBJ1-4 gives the full variable domain: KAGVTQTPRYLIKTRGQQVTLSCSPISGHRSVSWYQQTPGQGLQFLFEYFSETQRNKGNFPGRFSGRQFSNSRSEMNVSTLELGDSALYLCASSLAGTVGEKLFFGSGTQLSVL.

In its sample, this clone was seen once. The chain combines TRBV27 with TRBJ1-1; D call uncertain. V lost 6 bases, J lost 2 bases, and 7 bases lay in between. CDR1 and CDR2 (germline): MNHEY, SMNVEV (reference sequence). This CDR3 spans 12 amino acids. The CDR3: CASSRINTEAFF. The DNA for the CDR3 is TGTGCCAGCAGCCGCATTAACACTGAAGCTTTCTTT.

This clone was picked up one time. This chain links TRBV5-1 with TRBJ2-1; 7 positions match TRBD1. CDR1 SGHRS and CDR2 YFSETQ come from the germline V gene. CDR3 length: 16 residues. V lost 4 bases to trimming and J lost 0 bases; unmatched junction nucleotides: 7. The CDR3 reads CASSRTGASSYNEQFF. CDR3 DNA: TGCGCCAGCAGCAGGACAGGAGCTAGCTCCTACAATGAGCAGTTCTTC.

The chain recombines TRBV5-6 with TRBJ1-1; perhaps TRBD1 as D (6 bases). The V end lost 7 bases, the J end lost 6 bases, and 19 bases lay between the germline ends. CDR3 length: 14 amino acids. Germline V gene lookup returns CDR1 SGHDT and CDR2 YYEEEE. The CDR3 DNA follows: TGTGCCAGCGGCAGGGGCCTAAACAACCCTGAAGCTTTCTTT. Protein sequence: CASGRGLNNPEAFF. Together with reference TRBV5-6 and TRBJ1-1, the CDR3 gives the full variable domain: DAGVTQSPTHLIKTRGQQVTLRCSPKSGHDTVSWYQQALGQGPQFIFQYYEEEERQRGNFPDRFSGHQFPNYSSELNVNALLLGDSALYLCASGRGLNNPEAFFGQGTRLTVV.

The J gene is TRBJ1-2, the V gene TRBV4-2; possible D gene TRBD1, 6 bases. CDR1 is LGHNA and CDR2 is YNFKEQ in the germline V gene. There are 15 residues in the CDR3. Trimming shortened V by 1 base and J by 6 bases, and 15 bases separated the two germline ends. The CDR3 DNA sequence: TGTGCCAGCAGCCAAGGGGATCGAGGGGGTAATGGCTACACCTTC. Protein: CASSQGDRGGNGYTF.

The chain is built from TRBV15 and TRBJ2-5; TRBD1 matches at 7 bases. CDR1 and CDR2 (germline): LNHNV, YYDKDF (reference sequence). The CDR3 contains 14 residues. The junction had 13 bases not matched to a gene; V was cut back by 8 bases and J by 7 bases. Written as DNA, the CDR3 is TGTGCCACCCGGGACAGAGGGGTCCTATGGACCCAGTACTTC. Protein product: CATRDRGVLWTQYF.

In DNA form, the CDR3 reads TGCGCCAGCAGCGTAGGAGGGACAGGGCTATACGAGCAGTACTTC. It encodes CASSVGGTGLYEQYF. This chain links TRBV5-1 with TRBJ2-7; 9 bases map to TRBD1. Trimming cost V 4 bases and J 4 bases; bases outside gene matches: 9. The CDR3 contains 15 residues. Germline V lookup: CDR1 SGHRS, CDR2 YFSETQ.

CDR3 residues: CASSLGQGTYEQYF. CDR3 in DNA: TGTGCCAGCAGCTTAGGCCAGGGGACCTACGAGCAGTACTTC. The chain joins TRBV7-8 to TRBJ2-7; D may be TRBD1 (6 bases). The CDR3 contains 14 residues. The germline CDR1 and CDR2 sequences are SGHVS and FQNEAQ. V was shortened by 1 base and J by 2 bases, with 9 bases between the two germline ends.

This rearrangement joins TRBV28 to TRBJ2-1; TRBD2 is a possible D gene (6 bases). This CDR3 has 17 residues. Trimming left V 5 bases short and J 8 bases short, with 25 bases between. Germline values: CDR1 MDHEN, CDR2 SYDVKM. The CDR3 region has the DNA TGTGCCAGCAGTCCCCGGACTCTGCGGGGTTTTATCGATGAGCAGTTCTTC. This encodes CASSPRTLRGFIDEQFF.

This clone was seen just once. The V and J genes are TRBV9 and TRBJ2-3; TRBD2 agrees at 11 bases. The CDR3 is made up of 15 amino acids. The V and J ends lost 3 bases and 4 bases, in that order; junction bases with no gene match: 4. Germline V gives CDR1 SGDLS, CDR2 YYNGEE. The CDR3 sequence is CASSDSGRAADTQYF. CDR3 nucleotide sequence: TGTGCCAGCAGCGATAGCGGGAGGGCGGCAGATACGCAGTATTTT.

V usage is TRBV18 and J usage is TRBJ2-7; D ambiguous. Germline CDR1 KGHSH, CDR2 LQKENI. V lost 2 bases, J lost 5 bases, and 16 bases lay in between. CDR3 length: 15 amino acids. Here the CDR3 reads CASSPGPRNSHEQYF. The CDR3 DNA follows: TGTGCCAGCTCACCAGGCCCCCGGAACAGCCACGAGCAGTACTTC.

This clone was seen a single time. At the DNA level, this CDR3 is encoded by other sequences in the same sample as well. This sequence joins TRBV11-2 and TRBJ1-1; D perhaps matches TRBD1 (6 bases). The germline V gene encodes CDR1 SGHAT and CDR2 FQNNGV. The CDR3 covers 14 residues. The V gene lost 5 bases and the J gene lost 1 base, with 11 bases spanning the gap. CDR3 sequence reads: CASSPDRGNTEAFF. Here the CDR3 DNA reads TGTGCCAGCAGCCCGGACAGAGGGAACACTGAAGCTTTCTTT.

The chain links TRBV6-5 to TRBJ2-1, with 7 bases fitting TRBD2. With 2 bases clipped from V and 9 bases from J, the junction kept 10 bases outside the gene matches. The CDR3 loop spans 15 amino acids. The germline CDR1 and CDR2 sequences are MNHEY and SVGAGI. The CDR3 here is CASSYLRGSSGEQFF. The CDR3 DNA sequence: TGTGCCAGCAGTTACCTCCGCGGGAGTTCAGGTGAGCAGTTCTTC.

The V call is TRBV5-4, the J call TRBJ2-7, with 9 bases matching TRBD1. The V gene end was trimmed by 4 bases and the J gene end by 4 bases; junction bases not matched to a gene: 9. The V gene's germline CDR1 is SGHNT and CDR2 YYREEE (reference sequence). The CDR3 sequence is 15 residues long. CDR3 DNA sequence: TGTGCCAGCAGCAGAAGCACAGGGGGCGAATACGAGCAGTACTTC. Translated: CASSRSTGGEYEQYF.

This chain joins TRBV5-1 and TRBJ2-1; D is unresolved. The ends were cut back, 0 bases at V and 2 bases at J, with 12 bases in the middle. The CDR3 loop spans 16 amino acids. Per germline, CDR1 SGHRS and CDR2 YFSETQ. In DNA, the CDR3 is TGCGCCAGCAGCTTGGAGGGTGCTAAAACCTACAATGAGCAGTTCTTC. Translating gives CASSLEGAKTYNEQFF.

The V and J genes are TRBV5-8 and TRBJ2-3; D unresolved. Germline V gives CDR1 SGHTS, CDR2 YDEGEE. This CDR3 has 11 residues. Trimming pared 7 bases from V and 7 bases from J, leaving 10 bases between. The CDR3 bases are TGTGCCAGCCCGCAGAGGAATACGCAGTATTTT. Its translation is CASPQRNTQYF.